In this sample, the clone carrying this T cell receptor (beta chain) turned up once. Clones were sequenced by immunoSEQ multiplex PCR, and TCRdb holds only the in-frame ones, with some missing. Here the sample spans about 110,000 clones, 90% being singletons. This record belongs to a study of control samples from healthy donors and cancer patients. V gave up 2 bases and J gave up 6 bases; unmatched junction bases: 9. This CDR3 spans 16 amino acids. The germline CDR1 and CDR2 sequences are KGHSH and LQKENI. The receptor's source is a human donor in good health. The donor label of this sample is uncertain. The specimen sequenced was blood. J is TRBJ2-2 and V is TRBV18; 7 bases align to TRBD1. The DNA for the CDR3 is TGTGCCAGCTCACCAAATCACGGACAGGTGGCCGGGGAGCTGTTTTTT. It encodes CASSPNHGQVAGELFF.